The 30 T cell receptor beta chains below were found in one sample sequenced in a study of long-term antiretroviral therapy in people with HIV. Survey-level resolution applied to immunoSEQ assay v3.0. Repertoires were generated with immunoSEQ multiplex PCR, while TCRdb's copy carries only in-frame clones and drops some. The table has 30,000 to 40,000 clones, 82% seen once. Sequencing used unsorted PBMCs, obtained 0.6 years after starting antiretroviral therapy. The origin of the receptors is a man between 18 and 29 years old with HIV.

The V call is TRBV21-1, the J call TRBJ2-3; TRBD2 was called by the table and not checked on the DNA. TRBV21-1 represents a pseudogene. The CDR3 runs to 16 residues. The CDR3: CASSKRILAGEDTQYF. The CDR3 coding sequence is TGTGCCAGCAGCAAAAGAATACTAGCGGGCGAGGATACGCAGTATTTT.

This clone was detected a few times. The chain links TRBV11-2 to TRBJ2-7; D uncertain. The V gene lost 1 base and the J gene lost 3 bases, with 13 bases spanning the gap. The length of the CDR3 is 15 residues. Germline-derived CDR1 and CDR2 are SGHAT and FQNNGV. The CDR3 DNA follows: TGTGCCAGCAGCTTAGTGGGCTTCGGGTACTACGAGCAGTACTTC. Translated: CASSLVGFGYYEQYF.

The V and J genes are TRBV5-3 and TRBJ1-3, with unresolved D. TRBV5-3 is annotated as an ORF whose role is uncertain. V lost 4 bases to trimming and J lost 6 bases, with 14 bases between them. The CDR3 is 14 residues long. The CDR3 nucleotides read TGTGCCAGAAGCACGGACGGGTGTGAAAACACCATATATTTT. Its protein is CARSTDGCENTIYF.

The genes are TRBV28 and TRBJ1-3; D not resolved. The V and J ends lost 7 bases and 0 bases respectively, with 16 bases between them. Per germline, CDR1 MDHEN and CDR2 SYDVKM. The CDR3 contains 16 residues. CDR3 loop: CASTLGSSRSGNTIYF. The CDR3 DNA reads as TGTGCCAGCACCCTGGGCAGTTCCCGCTCTGGAAACACCATATATTTT.

The chain couples TRBV5-1 to TRBJ2-7; D is uncertain. CDR3 length equals 15 residues. Trimming removed 0 bases from V and 5 bases from J, with 15 bases in between. CDR1 SGHRS and CDR2 YFSETQ come from the germline V gene. This CDR3 reads CASSLANSLRNEQYF. The CDR3 DNA reads as TGCGCCAGCAGCTTGGCCAACTCTCTGAGGAACGAGCAGTACTTC.

The CDR3 DNA reads TGTGCCAGCAGTTACGGGACGGGGGACTCCTACAATGAGCAGTTCTTC. Translating gives CASSYGTGDSYNEQFF. This chain connects TRBV6-5 to TRBJ2-1; a possible D gene is TRBD2 (6 bases). This CDR3 spans 16 amino acids. V lost 2 bases, J lost 0 bases, and 11 bases lay in between. Germline loops: CDR1 MNHEY, CDR2 SVGAGI.

The chain employs TRBV7-3 and TRBJ1-1; TRBD1 is a possible D gene (5 bases). Trimming took off 5 bases at V and 4 bases at J, with 11 bases between the two ends. This CDR3 has 13 residues. CDR1 and CDR2 from the germline V gene are SGHTA and FQGTGA. The CDR3 DNA reads as TGTGCCAGCAGCCCTCAGGGAAGCACTGAAGCTTTCTTT. It yields the protein CASSPQGSTEAFF.

The gene calls are TRBV10-1 and TRBJ2-7; D tentatively fits TRBD1 or TRBD2 (6 bases each). V was clipped by 3 bases and J by 4 bases, with 13 bases between them. Germline CDR1 WNHNN, CDR2 SYGVQD (reference sequence). The CDR3 runs to 14 residues. This CDR3 reads CASSDRGVRYEQYF. As DNA, the CDR3 is TGCGCCAGCAGTGATAGGGGGGTCAGGTACGAGCAGTACTTC.

V usage is TRBV18 and J usage is TRBJ2-1; D gene ambiguous. V shed 2 bases and J shed 6 bases, with 8 bases lying between them. In germline, CDR1 is KGHSH, CDR2 LQKENI. CDR3 size: 13 residues. Here the CDR3 reads CASSPARPNEQFF. In DNA, the CDR3 is TGTGCCAGCTCACCAGCTAGGCCCAATGAGCAGTTCTTC.

Relative to its sample, this clone is medium-sized. The rearrangement joins TRBV4-3 to TRBJ1-2; 9 bases agree with TRBD1. The CDR3 totals 14 residues. V dropped 6 bases and J dropped 5; count of bases not matched to a gene: 7. CDR1 is LGHNA and CDR2 is YSLEER in the germline V gene. CDR3 sequence reads: CASSPDRGWYGYTF. The CDR3 DNA follows: TGCGCCAGCAGTCCGGACAGGGGTTGGTATGGCTACACCTTC.

The chain joins TRBV5-6 to TRBJ1-1; 9 nucleotides agree with TRBD1. V lost 4 bases and J lost 5; bases outside the gene matches: 9. The CDR3 loop spans 15 amino acids. The germline V gene has CDR1 SGHDT and CDR2 YYEEEE. The CDR3 spells CASSRGTGLRTEAFF. As DNA, the CDR3 is TGTGCCAGCAGCAGGGGGACAGGGTTACGGACTGAAGCTTTCTTT.

V usage is TRBV18 and J usage is TRBJ2-7; TRBD1 is a possible D gene (6 bases). The CDR3 extends over 13 amino acids. CDR1 is KGHSH, CDR2 LQKENI, per germline. V was cut by 3 bases and J by 4 bases, with 10 bases left in between. The CDR3: CASSPGQSYEQYF. The CDR3 nucleotides read TGTGCCAGCTCACCGGGACAATCGTACGAGCAGTACTTC.

The rearrangement uses TRBV30 and TRBJ2-5; weak D call: TRBD1 (6 bases). Germline V lookup: CDR1 GTSNPN, CDR2 SVGIG (reference sequence). Trimming pared 7 bases from V and 7 bases from J, leaving 13 bases between. The CDR3 consists of 11 residues. This CDR3 reads CASDSVGTQYF. As DNA, the CDR3 is TGTGCCTCGGACAGTGTGGGGACCCAGTACTTC.

This clone counts as medium-sized. The chain recombines TRBV5-6 with TRBJ1-1; no clear D gene. Trimming took off 2 bases at V and 3 bases at J, with 8 bases between the two ends. The CDR3 has 13 residues. Germline lookup yields CDR1 SGHDT and CDR2 YYEEEE. Here the CDR3 DNA reads TGTGCCAGCAGCTTCGGCCGTCACACTGAAGCTTTCTTT. As protein: CASSFGRHTEAFF.

V is TRBV6-5 and J is TRBJ1-6; D is perhaps TRBD1 (5 bases). Trimming stripped 6 bases from V and 8 bases from J, with 17 bases between. Looked up from germline, CDR1 is MNHEY and CDR2 is SVGAGI. This CDR3 comprises 15 residues. CDR3 loop: CASSLRERGDSPLHF. CDR3 sequence (DNA): TGTGCCAGCAGCCTCAGGGAGAGGGGAGATTCACCCCTCCACTTT.

The chain uses TRBV7-8 and TRBJ2-7, with TRBD1 matching 7 bases. Germline CDR1 is SGHVS and CDR2 is FQNEAQ. The CDR3 covers 14 residues. The J segment lost 3 bases and the V segment lost 7 bases, leaving 9 bases of the junction unmatched. The CDR3 coding sequence is TGTGCCAGCACCCCTGGACAGGTCGGCTACGAGCAGTACTTC. Protein: CASTPGQVGYEQYF.

The chain uses TRBV5-1 and TRBJ2-1; D could derive from TRBD1 or TRBD2 (6 bases each). V was cut by 4 bases and J by 7 bases, with 18 bases left in between. The germline V gene has CDR1 SGHRS and CDR2 YFSETQ. CDR3 length equals 15 residues. The DNA of the CDR3 is TGCGCCAGCAGCCCCCGGGGGCAGGGCGGGAATGAGCAGTTCTTC. Protein: CASSPRGQGGNEQFF.

The chain is built from TRBV4-1 and TRBJ2-7; TRBD1 is a possible D gene (6 bases). Per germline, CDR1 MGHRA and CDR2 YSYEKL. V was trimmed by 1 base and J by 7 bases, leaving 17 bases between them. This CDR3 comprises 15 residues. The CDR3 nucleotides are TGCGCCAGCAGCCAAGTGTCAGGGGCGTACGCGGAGCAGTACTTC. Its translation: CASSQVSGAYAEQYF.

J is TRBJ2-7 and V is TRBV6-6; TRBD1 or TRBD2 may be the D gene (5 bases each). Trimming removed 6 bases at V and 4 bases at J, with 10 bases between. Germline V CDR1 and CDR2: MNHNY, SVGAGI (reference sequence). The CDR3 spans 12 residues. The CDR3 is CASSQGDYEQYF. In DNA, the CDR3 is TGTGCCAGCAGCCAGGGAGATTACGAGCAGTACTTC.

The rearrangement joins TRBV5-1 to TRBJ2-7; TRBD2 matches at 12 bases. Germline V gene sequence: CDR1 SGHRS, CDR2 YFSETQ. The CDR3 has 17 amino acids. J was trimmed by 7 bases and V by 4 bases; bases with no gene match: 15. CDR3 DNA sequence: TGCGCCAGCAGCCCGAGCACACTAGCGGGAGGATCGGATGAGCAGTACTTC. Amino acid sequence: CASSPSTLAGGSDEQYF. The full variable domain, with the rest looked up from reference TRBV5-1 and TRBJ2-7, is KAGVTQTPRYLIKTRGQQVTLSCSPISGHRSVSWYQQTPGQGLQFLFEYFSETQRNKGNFPGRFSGRQFSNSRSEMNVSTLELGDSALYLCASSPSTLAGGSDEQYFGPGTRLTVT.

This chain uses TRBV28 with TRBJ2-1; TRBD2 matches at 9 bases. The V gene end was trimmed by 8 bases and the J gene end by 6 bases; junction bases not matched to a gene: 11. This CDR3 is built from 15 residues. Germline-derived CDR1 and CDR2 are MDHEN and SYDVKM. CDR3 DNA sequence: TGTGCCAGCGGTCTAGCGGGGCATTGGGCCAATGAGCAGTTCTTC. It encodes CASGLAGHWANEQFF.

This clone is a singleton in its sample. The chain carries TRBV10-3 and TRBJ1-3; 7 bases map to TRBD1. The V gene's germline CDR1 is ENHRY and CDR2 SYGVKD. J lost 0 bases, V lost 6 bases, and 2 bases had no gene match. The CDR3 runs to 14 residues. Here the CDR3 reads CAIRGQISGNTIYF. CDR3 DNA: TGTGCCATCAGGGGACAGATCTCTGGAAACACCATATATTTT.

This clone appeared a few times. CDR3 DNA sequence: TGCGCCAGCAGCCCCACGGGTGGTGGGAACTACGAGCAGTACTTC. The encoded protein is CASSPTGGGNYEQYF. The chain employs TRBV5-1 and TRBJ2-7; D not resolved. The CDR3 consists of 15 residues. V lost 4 bases and J lost 3, with 17 bases in between. Germline CDR1 is SGHRS and CDR2 is YFSETQ.

V is TRBV5-1 and J is TRBJ2-2; possibly TRBD1 for D (6 bases). The V end lost 0 bases, the J end lost 6 bases, and 12 bases lay between the germline ends. The germline gives CDR1 SGHRS, CDR2 YFSETQ. The CDR3 consists of 15 residues. The CDR3 sequence is CASSLAGVGAGELFF. CDR3 nucleotides: TGCGCCAGCAGCTTGGCAGGGGTTGGCGCCGGGGAGCTGTTTTTT.

The chain carries TRBV19 and TRBJ2-5; D possibly matches TRBD1 or TRBD2 (5 bases each). The germline V gene has CDR1 LNHDA and CDR2 SQIVND (reference sequence). This CDR3 has 13 residues. The V end lost 3 bases, the J end lost 3 bases, and 8 bases lay between the germline ends. For the CDR3, the DNA is TGTGCCAGTAGTATGATGGGGGAAGAGACCCAGTACTTC. It specifies CASSMMGEETQYF.

The chain uses TRBV6-1 and TRBJ2-1, with a tentative D call TRBD2 (5 bases). CDR1 is MNHNS, CDR2 SASEGT, per germline. V was clipped by 6 bases and J by 2 bases, with 14 bases between them. CDR3 length equals 15 residues. The chain's CDR3 is CASRPVGSPYNEQFF. The CDR3, as DNA: TGTGCCAGCAGGCCAGTAGGGAGCCCCTACAATGAGCAGTTCTTC.

The CDR3 here is CASSEWGQGEEKLFF. In nucleotides, the CDR3 is TGTGCCAGCAGTGAATGGGGACAGGGGGAGGAAAAACTGTTTTTT. The rearrangement joins TRBV25-1 to TRBJ1-4, with 11 bases lining up with TRBD1. Trimming removed 1 base from V and 8 bases from J; junction bases left unmatched: 3. Germline values: CDR1 MGHDK, CDR2 SYGVNS. The CDR3 is 15 residues long.

The genes are TRBV5-1 and TRBJ2-1; 13 bases fit TRBD2. J was trimmed by 7 bases and V by 4 bases; bases with no gene match: 8. The CDR3 runs 16 residues. The germline V gene encodes CDR1 SGHRS and CDR2 YFSETQ. The CDR3 spells CASSAGTSGNSNEQFF. In DNA, the CDR3 is TGCGCCAGCAGCGCCGGGACTAGCGGGAACTCAAATGAGCAGTTCTTC.

V and J are TRBV10-3 and TRBJ2-7; TRBD2 matches 13 bases. Germline V gene lookup returns CDR1 ENHRY and CDR2 SYGVKD. The J segment lost 3 bases and the V segment lost 7 bases, leaving 6 bases of the junction unmatched. The CDR3 covers 15 residues. CDR3 protein: CAITDRLAGGYEQYF. DNA for the CDR3: TGTGCCATCACTGACCGACTAGCGGGAGGCTACGAGCAGTACTTC.

This clone was detected only a few times. This chain joins TRBV28 and TRBJ2-4; perhaps D is TRBD1 or TRBD2 (5 bases each). The CDR3 totals 13 residues. CDR1 MDHEN and CDR2 SYDVKM come from the germline V gene. Trimming shortened V by 5 bases and J by 4 bases, and 9 bases separated the two germline ends. The CDR3 DNA reads as TGTGCCAGCAGTCGGGACGGTAAAAACATTCAGTACTTC. It specifies CASSRDGKNIQYF. The variable domain in full, with the rest retrieved from reference TRBV28 and TRBJ2-4, is DVKVTQSSRYLVKRTGEKVFLECVQDMDHENMFWYRQDPGLGLRLIYFSYDVKMKEKGDIPEGYSVSREKKERFSLILESASTNQTSMYLCASSRDGKNIQYFGAGTRLSVL.